Below, 18 T cell receptor beta chains from the same sample are listed, as sequenced in a study of blood T cell repertoires in COVID-19. Profiling relied on immunoSEQ multiplex PCR, and the TCRdb table lists in-frame clones only, not all of them. The sample yields about 73,000 clones, roughly 84% seen once. The sequenced material came from peripheral blood. These TCRs come from an elderly man with active or convalescent COVID-19.

The rearrangement links TRBV11-2 to TRBJ2-7; 9 bases agree with TRBD1. Per the germline V gene, CDR1 is SGHAT and CDR2 is FQNNGV. The CDR3 has 16 residues. Trimming took 1 base from V and 1 from J; bases not matched to a gene: 5. DNA for the CDR3: TGTGCCAGCAGCTTAGTACAGGGGGCAAGGTCCTACGAGCAGTACTTC. Its translation: CASSLVQGARSYEQYF.

V is TRBV19 and J is TRBJ1-2; no firm D call. Germline V gene lookup returns CDR1 LNHDA and CDR2 SQIVND (reference sequence). CDR3 length: 13 residues. The ends were cut back, 5 bases at V and 4 bases at J, with 11 bases in the middle. CDR3 residues: CASSYARVYGYTF. The CDR3 nucleotides are TGTGCCAGTAGTTATGCGAGGGTCTATGGCTACACCTTC.

This clone was seen only once. V gene TRBV2 combines with J gene TRBJ2-5, with D uncertain. Germline V gene lookup returns CDR1 SNHLY and CDR2 FYNNEI. This CDR3 has 10 amino acids. Trimming shortened V by 7 bases and J by 4 bases, and 4 bases separated the two germline ends. The CDR3 DNA follows: TGTGCCAGCATGCGAGAGACCCAGTACTTC. This translates into CASMRETQYF.

Comment on this clone: The junction departs from germline at one end; a sequencing error may be responsible. The chain employs TRBV2 and TRBJ1-2; D is unresolved. CDR3 length: 10 amino acids. CDR1 is SNHLY, CDR2 FYNNEI, per germline. The CDR3 here is CASSEFTVSF. The CDR3 DNA reads as TGTGCCAGCAGTGAATTTACTGTAAGCTTC. Variable domain in full (rest from reference TRBV2 and TRBJ1-2): EPEVTQTPSHQVTQMGQEVILRCVPISNHLYFYWYRQILGQKVEFLVSFYNNEISEKSEIFDDQFSVERPDGSNFTLKIRSTKLEDSAMYFCASSEFTVSFGSGTRLTVV.

The genes are TRBV2 and TRBJ2-4; TRBD2 might be the D (6 bases). Germline V lookup: CDR1 SNHLY, CDR2 FYNNEI. Trimming cost V 4 bases and J 6 bases, with 10 bases left between them. The CDR3 runs 13 residues. The CDR3 reads CASSGSEGNIQYF. The DNA for the CDR3 is TGTGCCAGCAGTGGATCGGAGGGAAACATTCAGTACTTC.

This clone has only a few counts. The rearrangement links TRBV4-2 to TRBJ2-1, with 10 nucleotides matching TRBD2. Trimming cost V 3 bases and J 5 bases; bases outside gene matches: 4. Germline lookup yields CDR1 LGHNA and CDR2 YNFKEQ. This CDR3 contains 15 residues. DNA of the CDR3: TGTGCCAGCAGCCACCTAGCGGGAGCGCACAATGAGCAGTTCTTC. Encoded protein: CASSHLAGAHNEQFF.

The chain uses TRBV30 and TRBJ2-6; 7 bases line up with TRBD1. The CDR3 runs 19 residues. V was pared by 3 bases and J by 1 base, with 15 bases of the junction left unmatched. The germline V gene encodes CDR1 GTSNPN and CDR2 SVGIG (reference sequence). DNA for the CDR3: TGTGCCTGGAGACGGGACAGAGATATCCACACTTCTGGGGCCAACGTCCTGACTTTC. As protein: CAWRRDRDIHTSGANVLTF. Based on the CDR3 plus reference TRBV30 and TRBJ2-6, the full variable domain is SQTIHQWPATLVQPVGSPLSLECTVEGTSNPNLYWYRQAAGRGLQLLFYSVGIGQISSEVPQNLSASRPQDRQFILSSKKLLLSDSGFYLCAWRRDRDIHTSGANVLTFGAGSRLTVL.

The V call is TRBV2, the J call TRBJ2-7; D not certain. CDR1 is SNHLY, CDR2 FYNNEI, per germline. The V end lost 2 bases, the J end lost 0 bases, and 11 bases lay between the germline ends. This CDR3 comprises 15 residues. DNA of the CDR3: TGTGCCAGCAGTGAATACCTAAAGAGCTCCTACGAGCAGTACTTC. Translation: CASSEYLKSSYEQYF. Using reference TRBV2 and TRBJ2-7 for the parts outside the CDR3, the full variable domain is EPEVTQTPSHQVTQMGQEVILRCVPISNHLYFYWYRQILGQKVEFLVSFYNNEISEKSEIFDDQFSVERPDGSNFTLKIRSTKLEDSAMYFCASSEYLKSSYEQYFGPGTRLTVT.

The chain has TRBV10-3 and TRBJ1-1; 7 bases fit TRBD1. With V trimmed by 2 bases and J by 0 bases, 3 bases remained unmatched. The CDR3 sequence is 15 residues long. Per the germline V gene, CDR1 is ENHRY and CDR2 is SYGVKD. CDR3 protein: CAISEVDRMNTEAFF. The CDR3 region has the DNA TGTGCCATCAGTGAGGTGGACAGGATGAACACTGAAGCTTTCTTT.

The chain has TRBV30 and TRBJ1-1; D is undetermined. The V gene's germline CDR1 is GTSNPN and CDR2 SVGIG (reference sequence). The ends were cut back, 1 base at V and 2 bases at J, with 8 bases in the middle. CDR3 size: 13 residues. CDR3 sequence (DNA): TGTGCCTGGAGTGGTGGAGATAACACTGAAGCTTTCTTT. Translation: CAWSGGDNTEAFF.

The chain has TRBV11-2 and TRBJ1-3; D might be TRBD1 (5 bases). Per germline, CDR1 SGHAT and CDR2 FQNNGV. Between the trimmed V and J ends, which lost 5 bases and 0 bases, there was a span of 20 bases. This CDR3 region has 18 residues. Here the CDR3 DNA reads TGTGCCAGCAGCCCATGGCCCGGGGGGGATTACTCTGGAAACACCATATATTTT. Translating it yields CASSPWPGGDYSGNTIYF.

V gene TRBV25-1 combines with J gene TRBJ2-5; TRBD1 matches 7 bases. The V segment lost 10 bases and the J segment 4 bases; nucleotides outside the gene matches: 9. The CDR3 consists of 13 residues. Per germline, CDR1 MGHDK and CDR2 SYGVNS. The CDR3 here is CATRQGGGETQYF. The CDR3 bases are TGTGCCACCCGACAGGGTGGCGGAGAGACCCAGTACTTC.

The chain has TRBV2 and TRBJ2-2; 9 nucleotides match TRBD1. V lost 5 bases, J lost 4 bases, and 5 bases stayed unmatched. This CDR3 spans 15 amino acids. Germline lookup yields CDR1 SNHLY and CDR2 FYNNEI. CDR3 DNA sequence: TGTGCCAGCAGTCCCGGACAGGGGTCCACCGGGGAGCTGTTTTTT. The encoded protein is CASSPGQGSTGELFF.

This sequence joins TRBV10-3 and TRBJ1-4, with D unclear. V lost 4 bases and J 7 bases, leaving 10 bases between the germline ends. The CDR3 runs to 13 residues. Germline lookup yields CDR1 ENHRY and CDR2 SYGVKD. CDR3 bases: TGTGCCATCAGTGTGAACGAGGGTGAAAAACTGTTTTTT. It yields the protein CAISVNEGEKLFF.

The chain joins TRBV11-3 to TRBJ1-1, with D tentatively TRBD1 (5 bases). V was cut by 5 bases and J by 1 base, with 8 bases left in between. Germline CDR1 reads SGHNT; CDR2 reads YENEEA. The CDR3 is 13 residues long. The CDR3 nucleotides read TGTGCCAGCAGCCTTACAGGGAACACTGAAGCTTTCTTT. Translation gives CASSLTGNTEAFF.

This rearrangement joins TRBV7-2 to TRBJ2-2; 13 positions agree with TRBD2. The CDR3 spans 18 residues. Looked up from germline, CDR1 is SGHTA and CDR2 is FQGNSA. J gave up 0 bases and V 5 bases, and 6 bases lay outside the gene matches. Here the CDR3 DNA reads TGTGCCAGCAGCCCGGGACTAGCGGGGAGCGCGAACACCGGGGAGCTGTTTTTT. Translated: CASSPGLAGSANTGELFF.

The chain couples TRBV5-6 to TRBJ1-3; the D gene is possibly TRBD1 (6 bases). The CDR3 consists of 16 residues. Germline values: CDR1 SGHDT, CDR2 YYEEEE. Trimming removed 0 bases at V and 2 bases at J, with 12 bases between. CDR3 in DNA: TGTGCCAGCAGCTTGGTGTCCCACAGGGCTGGAAACACCATATATTTT. Protein: CASSLVSHRAGNTIYF.

This rearrangement joins TRBV29-1 to TRBJ1-1; D is uncertain. CDR1 is SQVTM and CDR2 is ANQGSEA in the germline V gene. This CDR3 spans 13 amino acids. Trimming shortened V by 4 bases and J by 1 base, and 10 bases separated the two germline ends. The CDR3 nucleotides are TGCAGCGTTGTCCGCAGATCGAACACTGAAGCTTTCTTT. Amino acid sequence: CSVVRRSNTEAFF.